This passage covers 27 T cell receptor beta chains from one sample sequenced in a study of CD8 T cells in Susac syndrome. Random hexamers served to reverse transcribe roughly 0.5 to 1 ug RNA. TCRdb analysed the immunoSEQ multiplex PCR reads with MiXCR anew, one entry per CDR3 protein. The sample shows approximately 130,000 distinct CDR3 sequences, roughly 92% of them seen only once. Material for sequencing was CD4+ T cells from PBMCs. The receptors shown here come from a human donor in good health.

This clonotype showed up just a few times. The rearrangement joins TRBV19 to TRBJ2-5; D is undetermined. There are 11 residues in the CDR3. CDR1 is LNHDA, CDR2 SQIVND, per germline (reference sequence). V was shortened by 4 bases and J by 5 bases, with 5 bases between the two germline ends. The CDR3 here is CASSNSETQYF. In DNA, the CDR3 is TGTGCCAGTAGTAATTCCGAGACCCAGTACTTC.

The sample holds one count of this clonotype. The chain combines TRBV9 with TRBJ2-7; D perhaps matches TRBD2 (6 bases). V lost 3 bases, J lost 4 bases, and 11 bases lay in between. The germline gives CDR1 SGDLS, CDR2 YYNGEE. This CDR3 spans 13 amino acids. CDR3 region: CASSEREWYEQYF. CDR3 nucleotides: TGTGCCAGCAGCGAACGGGAGTGGTACGAGCAGTACTTC.

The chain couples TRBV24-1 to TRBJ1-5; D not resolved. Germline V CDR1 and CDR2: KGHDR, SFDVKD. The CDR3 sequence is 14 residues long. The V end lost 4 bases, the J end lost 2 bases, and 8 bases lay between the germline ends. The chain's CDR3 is CATSESPGNQPQHF. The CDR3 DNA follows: TGTGCCACCAGTGAGTCACCAGGCAATCAGCCCCAGCATTTT.

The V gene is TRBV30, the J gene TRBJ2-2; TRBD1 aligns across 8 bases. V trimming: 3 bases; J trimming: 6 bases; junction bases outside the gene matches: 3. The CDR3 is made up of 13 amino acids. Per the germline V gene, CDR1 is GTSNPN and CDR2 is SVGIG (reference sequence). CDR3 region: CAWSRQGSGELFF. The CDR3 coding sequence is TGTGCCTGGAGCCGACAGGGGTCCGGGGAGCTGTTTTTT. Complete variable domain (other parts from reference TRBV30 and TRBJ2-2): SQTIHQWPATLVQPVGSPLSLECTVEGTSNPNLYWYRQAAGRGLQLLFYSVGIGQISSEVPQNLSASRPQDRQFILSSKKLLLSDSGFYLCAWSRQGSGELFFGEGSRLTVL.

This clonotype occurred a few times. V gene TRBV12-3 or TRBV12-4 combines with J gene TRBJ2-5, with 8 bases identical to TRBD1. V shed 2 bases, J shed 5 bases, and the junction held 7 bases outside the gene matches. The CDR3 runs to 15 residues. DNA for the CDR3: TGTGCCAGCAGTTTATTGTCAGGGGGCGGTGAGACCCAGTACTTC. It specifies CASSLLSGGGETQYF.

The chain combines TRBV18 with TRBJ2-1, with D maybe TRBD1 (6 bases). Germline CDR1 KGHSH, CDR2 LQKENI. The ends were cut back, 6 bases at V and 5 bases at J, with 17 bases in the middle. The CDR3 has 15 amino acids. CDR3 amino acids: CASSAGTRGDNEQFF. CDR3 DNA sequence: TGTGCCAGCTCCGCCGGGACACGGGGTGACAATGAGCAGTTCTTC.

The CDR3 is CSVALEGGRAQYF. In DNA form, the CDR3 reads TGCAGCGTTGCTTTGGAGGGCGGGCGGGCCCAGTACTTC. V gene TRBV29-1 combines with J gene TRBJ2-5; maybe TRBD2 (6 bases). The CDR3 consists of 13 residues. Germline CDR1 is SQVTM and CDR2 is ANQGSEA. V was shortened by 4 bases and J by 9 bases, with 18 bases between the two germline ends.

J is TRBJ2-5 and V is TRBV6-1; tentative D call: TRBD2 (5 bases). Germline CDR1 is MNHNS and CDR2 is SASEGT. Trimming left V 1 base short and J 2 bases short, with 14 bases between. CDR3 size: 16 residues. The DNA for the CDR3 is TGTGCCAGCAGTGAAGGCATGGGAGCGACACAAGAGACCCAGTACTTC. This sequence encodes CASSEGMGATQETQYF.

The CDR3 protein is CSVRTSGSSYNEQFF. Here the CDR3 DNA reads TGCAGCGTTCGGACTAGCGGAAGCTCCTACAATGAGCAGTTCTTC. The J gene is TRBJ2-1, the V gene TRBV29-1; TRBD2 agrees at 10 bases. The CDR3 has 15 amino acids. CDR1 SQVTM and CDR2 ANQGSEA come from the germline V gene. V shed 5 bases and J 0 bases; nucleotides not matched to a gene: 4.

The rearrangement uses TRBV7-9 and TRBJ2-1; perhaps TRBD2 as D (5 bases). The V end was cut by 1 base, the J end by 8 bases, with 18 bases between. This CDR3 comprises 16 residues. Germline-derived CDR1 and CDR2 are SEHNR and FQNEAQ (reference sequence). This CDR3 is CASSLEGLSGIDEQFF. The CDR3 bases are TGTGCCAGCAGCTTAGAGGGCCTGTCCGGGATTGATGAGCAGTTCTTC.

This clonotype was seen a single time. The CDR3 loop is CASKPLKTGQHYYEQYF. CDR3 coding DNA: TGTGCCAGCAAGCCTTTAAAGACGGGACAACATTATTACGAGCAGTACTTC. The chain couples TRBV11-2 to TRBJ2-7, with D perhaps TRBD1 (6 bases). CDR1 is SGHAT, CDR2 FQNNGV, per germline. The CDR3 totals 17 residues. Trimming removed 7 bases from V and 4 bases from J, with 26 bases in between.

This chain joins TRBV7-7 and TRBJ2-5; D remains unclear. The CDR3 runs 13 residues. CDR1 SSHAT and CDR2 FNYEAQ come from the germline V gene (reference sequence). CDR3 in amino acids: CASFPQIQETQYF. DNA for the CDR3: TGTGCTAGCTTCCCTCAAATTCAAGAGACCCAGTACTTC.

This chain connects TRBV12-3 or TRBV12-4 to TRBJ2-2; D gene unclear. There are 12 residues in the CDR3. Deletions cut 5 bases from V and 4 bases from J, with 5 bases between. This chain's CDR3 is CASSRPTGELFF. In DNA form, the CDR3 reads TGTGCCAGCAGTCGACCCACCGGGGAGCTGTTTTTT.

This CDR3 is CASRLEDRGLYEQYF. The CDR3 nucleotides read TGCGCCAGCAGATTAGAGGACAGGGGGCTGTACGAGCAGTACTTC. The V gene is TRBV5-1, the J gene TRBJ2-7, with 11 bases that match TRBD1. This CDR3 is built from 15 residues. The germline CDR1 and CDR2 sequences are SGHRS and YFSETQ. V was pared by 5 bases and J by 4 bases, with 8 bases of the junction left unmatched.

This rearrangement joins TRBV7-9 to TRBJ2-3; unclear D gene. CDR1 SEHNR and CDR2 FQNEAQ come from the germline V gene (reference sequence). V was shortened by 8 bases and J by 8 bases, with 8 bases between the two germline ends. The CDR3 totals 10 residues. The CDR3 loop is CASGNRTQYF. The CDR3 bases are TGTGCCAGCGGGAATCGTACGCAGTATTTT.

CDR3 coding DNA: TGTGCCAGCAGTTACACAGGGGGCTTCAATCAGCCCCAGCATTTT. The encoded protein is CASSYTGGFNQPQHF. The rearrangement uses TRBV6-2 or TRBV6-3 and TRBJ1-5; 9 bases agree with TRBD1. The J segment lost 3 bases and the V segment lost 2 bases, leaving 2 bases of the junction unmatched. This CDR3 contains 15 residues. In germline, CDR1 is MNHEY, CDR2 SVGEGT.

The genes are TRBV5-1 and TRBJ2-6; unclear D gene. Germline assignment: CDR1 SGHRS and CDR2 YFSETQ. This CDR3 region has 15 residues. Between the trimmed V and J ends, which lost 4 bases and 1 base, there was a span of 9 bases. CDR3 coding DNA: TGCGCCAGCAGCCCTCAGATGTCTGGGGCCAACGTCCTGACTTTC. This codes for CASSPQMSGANVLTF.

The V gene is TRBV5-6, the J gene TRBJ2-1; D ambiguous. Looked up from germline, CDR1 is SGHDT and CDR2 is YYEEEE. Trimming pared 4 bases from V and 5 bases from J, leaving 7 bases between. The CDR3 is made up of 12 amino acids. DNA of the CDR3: TGTGCCAGCAGCCGACTGGACAATGAGCAGTTCTTC. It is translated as CASSRLDNEQFF.

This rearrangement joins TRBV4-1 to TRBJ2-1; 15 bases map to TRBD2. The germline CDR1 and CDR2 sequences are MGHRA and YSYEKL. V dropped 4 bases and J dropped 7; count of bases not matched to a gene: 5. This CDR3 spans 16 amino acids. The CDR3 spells CASSLSGTSGGNEQFF. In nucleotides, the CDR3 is TGCGCCAGCAGCCTTTCCGGGACTAGCGGGGGGAATGAGCAGTTCTTC.

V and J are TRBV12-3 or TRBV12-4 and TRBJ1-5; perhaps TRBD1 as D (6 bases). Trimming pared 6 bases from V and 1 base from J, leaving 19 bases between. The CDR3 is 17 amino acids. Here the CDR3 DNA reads TGTGCCAGCAGGCCGGGGGCAGGGAGTGGCAGCAATCAGCCCCAGCATTTT. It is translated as CASRPGAGSGSNQPQHF.

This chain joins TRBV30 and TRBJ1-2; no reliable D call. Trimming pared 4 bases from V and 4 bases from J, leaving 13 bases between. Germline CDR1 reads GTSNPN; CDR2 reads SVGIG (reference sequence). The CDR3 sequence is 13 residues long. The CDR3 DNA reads TGTGCCTGGACCACGGGCGGTGGCTATGGCTACACCTTC. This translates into CAWTTGGGYGYTF. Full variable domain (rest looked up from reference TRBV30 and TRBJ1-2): SQTIHQWPATLVQPVGSPLSLECTVEGTSNPNLYWYRQAAGRGLQLLFYSVGIGQISSEVPQNLSASRPQDRQFILSSKKLLLSDSGFYLCAWTTGGGYGYTFGSGTRLTVV.

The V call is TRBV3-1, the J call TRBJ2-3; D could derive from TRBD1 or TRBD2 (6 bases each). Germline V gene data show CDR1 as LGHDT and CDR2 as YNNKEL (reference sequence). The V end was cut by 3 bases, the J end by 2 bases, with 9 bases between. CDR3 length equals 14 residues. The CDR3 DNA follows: TGTGCCAGCAGCCAGCGGGGACACACAGATACGCAGTATTTT. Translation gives CASSQRGHTDTQYF.

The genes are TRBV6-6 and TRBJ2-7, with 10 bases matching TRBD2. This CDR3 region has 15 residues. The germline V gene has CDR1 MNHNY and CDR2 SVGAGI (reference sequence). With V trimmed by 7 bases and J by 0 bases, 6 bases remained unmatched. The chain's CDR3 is CASTRLAGHSYEQYF. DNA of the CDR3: TGTGCCAGCACGAGACTAGCGGGCCACTCCTACGAGCAGTACTTC.

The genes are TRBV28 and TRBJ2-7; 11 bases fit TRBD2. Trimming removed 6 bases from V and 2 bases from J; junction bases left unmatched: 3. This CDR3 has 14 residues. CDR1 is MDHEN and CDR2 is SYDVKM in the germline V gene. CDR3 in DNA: TGTGCCAGCAGGCTAGCGGGGGGCACCTACGAGCAGTACTTC. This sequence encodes CASRLAGGTYEQYF. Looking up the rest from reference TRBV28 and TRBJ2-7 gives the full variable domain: DVKVTQSSRYLVKRTGEKVFLECVQDMDHENMFWYRQDPGLGLRLIYFSYDVKMKEKGDIPEGYSVSREKKERFSLILESASTNQTSMYLCASRLAGGTYEQYFGPGTRLTVT.

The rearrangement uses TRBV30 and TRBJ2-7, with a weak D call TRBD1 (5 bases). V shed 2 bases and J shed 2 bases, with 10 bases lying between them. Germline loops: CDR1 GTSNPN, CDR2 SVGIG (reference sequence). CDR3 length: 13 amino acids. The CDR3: CAWSFGHTYEQYF. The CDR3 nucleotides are TGTGCCTGGAGTTTCGGACACACCTACGAGCAGTACTTC.

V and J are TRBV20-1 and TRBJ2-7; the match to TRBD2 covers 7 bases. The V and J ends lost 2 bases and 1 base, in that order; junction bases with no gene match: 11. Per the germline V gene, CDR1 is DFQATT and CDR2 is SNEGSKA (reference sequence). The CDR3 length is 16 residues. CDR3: CSARSTGGVRSYEQYF. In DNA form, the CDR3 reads TGCAGTGCTAGATCGACTGGGGGGGTAAGGTCCTACGAGCAGTACTTC.

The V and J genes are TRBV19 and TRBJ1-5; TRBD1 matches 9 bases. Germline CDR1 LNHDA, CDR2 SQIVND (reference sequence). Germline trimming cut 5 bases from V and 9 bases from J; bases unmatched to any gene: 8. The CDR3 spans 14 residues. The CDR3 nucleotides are TGTGCCAGTAGTTCGGGACAGGGTGTAGTGCCCCAGCATTTT. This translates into CASSSGQGVVPQHF.